These 6 T cell receptor beta chains were sequenced from one sample in a study of metastatic and nonmetastatic thyroid tumors (dated by TCRdb to 2019 to 2021). No patient had received any treatment before thyroid surgery. Preparation of the library involved PCR. Sequenced using an Illumina HiSeq 4000. TCRdb reworked the public reads: Q25 trimming with fastp, MiXCR clone assembly, productive beta chains retained. The sample table lists over 70,000 clones, around 19% of them with a count of one. The top ten constitute around 13% of the sample. Input material: blood. These receptors all come from a female donor with papillary thyroid cancer or a benign thyroid nodule (not recorded which). Some clones in this sample may be carry-over from other donors' samples.

In this sample, this clone turned up many times. The V gene is TRBV7-2, the J gene TRBJ2-7; D perhaps matches TRBD1 (5 bases). The germline CDR1 and CDR2 sequences are SGHTA and FQGNSA. The length of the CDR3 is 12 residues. Trimming pared 5 bases from V and 3 bases from J, leaving 8 bases between. CDR3: CASSAQGYEQYF. In DNA form, the CDR3 reads TGTGCCAGCAGCGCCCAGGGCTACGAGCAGTACTTC.

This clone was observed a few times. CDR3 in DNA: TGTGCCAGCAGTTTGTGGGATTCCTACGAGCAGTACTTC. This gives the protein CASSLWDSYEQYF. J is TRBJ2-7 and V is TRBV28, with unresolved D. The CDR3 is made up of 13 amino acids. Trimming took off 3 bases at V and 1 base at J, with 7 bases between the two ends. Germline V gene lookup returns CDR1 MDHEN and CDR2 SYDVKM.

This clone was recorded at least ten times. The chain employs TRBV13 and TRBJ2-7; D unresolved. The CDR3 covers 16 residues. V lost 1 base to trimming and J lost 0 bases, with 13 bases between them. Per the germline V gene, CDR1 is PRHDT and CDR2 is FYEKMQ (reference sequence). CDR3 sequence reads: CASSLVRQSDSYEQYF. The CDR3, as DNA: TGTGCCAGCAGCTTAGTACGTCAGTCAGACTCCTACGAGCAGTACTTC.

The chain links TRBV12-3 or TRBV12-4 to TRBJ2-2; tentative D call: TRBD2 (5 bases). The CDR3 is made up of 13 amino acids. V was trimmed by 4 bases and J by 7 bases, leaving 10 bases between them. The CDR3 spells CASSSETNGELFF. CDR3 nucleotide sequence: TGTGCCAGCAGTTCGGAGACTAACGGGGAGCTGTTTTTT.

This clone was recorded many times. The gene calls are TRBV20-1 and TRBJ2-5, with TRBD2 as a possible D gene (5 bases). Germline V gives CDR1 DFQATT, CDR2 SNEGSKA (reference sequence). This CDR3 is 19 amino acids long. V shed 3 bases and J shed 0 bases, with 26 bases lying between them. DNA for the CDR3: TGCAGTGCTAGCCCCGTTCGGAGTTCTAGTGGGAGCGACCAAGAGACCCAGTACTTC. Its translation: CSASPVRSSSGSDQETQYF.

The chain employs TRBV6-1 and TRBJ1-6, with unresolved D. The V gene lost 0 bases and the J gene lost 12 bases, with 9 bases spanning the gap. There are 13 residues in the CDR3. In germline, CDR1 is MNHNS, CDR2 SASEGT. CDR3 loop: CASSEANRRPLHF. Written as DNA, the CDR3 is TGTGCCAGCAGTGAAGCCAACCGACGACCCCTCCACTTT.